Sequencing of this T cell receptor beta chain was carried out in a study of blood T cell repertoires in COVID-19. As for the study in general: The United States, Italy and Spain were the sources of the acute and convalescent COVID-19 samples. PBMCs, B-cell-depleted T cells, or T cells were the source of the cDNA or gDNA that made up the material.

The method was immunoSEQ multiplex PCR; TCRdb's version includes in-frame clones alone and lacks a portion of them. The table shows some 240,000 clones, with around 84% occurring only once. The CDR3 is made up of 16 amino acids. The ends were cut back, 3 bases at V and 0 bases at J, with 12 bases in the middle. CDR1 is LGHNA, CDR2 YNFKEQ, per germline. The sequencing sample was made of peripheral blood. The chain couples TRBV4-2 to TRBJ2-1; D not certain. The receptor comes from a woman in her forties who had recovered from COVID-19. This CDR3 reads CASSQSGSSSYNEQFF. Written as DNA, the CDR3 is TGTGCCAGCAGCCAGTCAGGTTCGAGCTCCTACAATGAGCAGTTCTTC.